These 23 T cell receptor beta chains came from one sample sequenced in a study of shared clonotypes between healthy human individuals. Repertoires were generated with immunoSEQ multiplex PCR, while TCRdb's copy carries only in-frame clones and drops some. The table records 2 million to 2.5 million clones, approximately 96% of them present only once. The sample comprised naive CD4+ T cells sorted from blood. Subset given: CD45RA+ positively selected. Receptors were obtained from a man younger than 35 in good health.

The chain joins TRBV10-3 to TRBJ2-2; 12 nucleotides agree with TRBD1. Germline-derived CDR1 and CDR2 are ENHRY and SYGVKD. V trimming: 4 bases; J trimming: 7 bases; junction bases outside the gene matches: 4. The CDR3 length is 15 residues. The CDR3 loop reads CAISGGQGAGGELFF. The CDR3 DNA reads TGTGCCATCAGTGGGGGACAGGGGGCCGGCGGGGAGCTGTTTTTT.

CDR3 sequence reads: CASDISGTSSSYEQYF. CDR3 DNA sequence: TGTGCCAGCGACATTTCTGGGACGTCGAGCTCCTACGAGCAGTACTTC. The genes are TRBV18 and TRBJ2-7; either TRBD1 or TRBD2 may supply D (5 bases each). The CDR3 contains 16 residues. Germline V lookup: CDR1 KGHSH, CDR2 LQKENI. Trimming pared 8 bases from V and 0 bases from J, leaving 20 bases between.

Comment on this clone: This same CDR3 is encoded by further DNA sequences in the sample. The chain links TRBV28 to TRBJ1-5, with D maybe TRBD1 (6 bases). V shed 6 bases and J shed 3 bases, with 12 bases lying between them. The CDR3 covers 14 residues. The V gene's germline CDR1 is MDHEN and CDR2 SYDVKM. The CDR3: CASRQGGSNQPQHF. CDR3 nucleotide sequence: TGTGCCAGCAGACAGGGTGGATCCAATCAGCCCCAGCATTTT.

The gene calls are TRBV6-5 and TRBJ1-1; TRBD1 agrees at 7 bases. V lost 4 bases to trimming and J lost 1 base; unmatched junction nucleotides: 3. This CDR3 is built from 14 residues. The V gene's germline CDR1 is MNHEY and CDR2 SVGAGI. The chain's CDR3 is CASSLNRGNTEAFF. As DNA, the CDR3 is TGTGCCAGCAGTTTGAACAGGGGGAACACTGAAGCTTTCTTT.

The J gene is TRBJ2-7, the V gene TRBV6-6; the match to TRBD2 covers 7 bases. With V trimmed by 9 bases and J by 4 bases, 18 bases remained unmatched. Germline CDR1 reads MNHNY; CDR2 reads SVGAGI (reference sequence). This CDR3 has 16 amino acids. The CDR3 region is CASGRGRAREGYEQYF. The CDR3 DNA reads as TGTGCCAGTGGCCGTGGGAGGGCGCGGGAAGGTTACGAGCAGTACTTC.

The chain links TRBV2 to TRBJ2-1, with D perhaps matching TRBD2 (5 bases). This CDR3 spans 13 amino acids. Trimming shortened V by 6 bases and J by 9 bases, and 15 bases separated the two germline ends. The V gene's germline CDR1 is SNHLY and CDR2 FYNNEI. The CDR3 here is CASRAIRTGEQFF. In DNA form, the CDR3 reads TGTGCCAGCAGGGCAATAAGGACTGGTGAGCAGTTCTTC.

V and J are TRBV29-1 and TRBJ2-5; the D gene is possibly TRBD2 (5 bases). Matching the DNA end better, TRBJ2-7 makes the J call doubtful. The CDR3 contains 12 residues. Per germline, CDR1 SQVTM and CDR2 ANQGSEA. CDR3: CSVRAGSYEQYF. Here the CDR3 DNA reads TGCAGCGTTCGCGCGGGCTCCTACGAGCAGTACTTC.

The chain is built from TRBV4-3 and TRBJ1-6, with 9 bases lining up with TRBD1. Germline V CDR1 and CDR2: LGHNA, YSLEER. Unmatched junction bases numbered 10, after V lost 0 bases and J lost 13 bases. The CDR3 has 16 amino acids. This CDR3 reads CASSQEWTGDSTPLHF. As DNA, the CDR3 is TGCGCCAGCAGCCAAGAATGGACAGGGGATAGCACGCCCCTCCACTTT.

The V call is TRBV6-5, the J call TRBJ1-1, with D uncertain. The length of the CDR3 is 16 residues. V was cut by 4 bases and J by 4 bases, with 19 bases left in between. The germline gives CDR1 MNHEY, CDR2 SVGAGI. The CDR3 is CASSSLEGRLGTEAFF. The CDR3 nucleotides read TGTGCCAGCAGTTCCCTCGAGGGTCGGCTCGGCACTGAAGCTTTCTTT.

The DNA of the CDR3 is TGTGCCAGCAGTAAATGGGACCCCCCGAATTCACCCCTCCACTTT. Its protein product is CASSKWDPPNSPLHF. The chain joins TRBV6-5 to TRBJ1-6; a weak D match, TRBD1 (5 bases). Germline CDR1 MNHEY, CDR2 SVGAGI. Trimming left V 5 bases short and J 7 bases short, with 15 bases between. The CDR3 runs 15 residues.

V usage is TRBV11-2 and J usage is TRBJ2-2, with 7 bases that match TRBD2. This CDR3 contains 15 residues. With 5 bases clipped from V and 2 bases from J, the junction kept 5 bases outside the gene matches. Germline CDR1 is SGHAT and CDR2 is FQNNGV. The CDR3 DNA reads as TGTGCCAGCAGCCCTTGGGAGGGTAACACCGGGGAGCTGTTTTTT. Protein: CASSPWEGNTGELFF.

The V call is TRBV2, the J call TRBJ2-7; 9 positions agree with TRBD2. CDR1 SNHLY and CDR2 FYNNEI come from the germline V gene. V shed 1 base and J 2 bases; nucleotides not matched to a gene: 3. The CDR3 has 15 amino acids. The CDR3 DNA reads TGTGCCAGCAGTGAAGAGAGCGGGGGGCCCTACGAGCAGTACTTC. Protein sequence: CASSEESGGPYEQYF.

The chain recombines TRBV19 with TRBJ1-1; 8 positions match TRBD1. Germline V CDR1 and CDR2: LNHDA, SQIVND (reference sequence). Unmatched junction bases numbered 11, after V lost 5 bases and J lost 0 bases. The length of the CDR3 is 17 residues. Here the CDR3 reads CASSLWDRFSMNTEAFF. CDR3 bases: TGTGCCAGTAGTTTATGGGACAGGTTTTCTATGAACACTGAAGCTTTCTTT.

The chain has TRBV6-6 and TRBJ1-6; D remains unclear. V was clipped by 2 bases and J by 7 bases, with 6 bases between them. The germline gives CDR1 MNHNY, CDR2 SVGAGI (reference sequence). The length of the CDR3 is 13 residues. The CDR3 loop is CASSYVVNSPLHF. For the CDR3, the DNA is TGTGCCAGCAGTTACGTCGTGAATTCACCCCTCCACTTT.

Details on this clone: The same CDR3 arises from other DNA sequences in this sample as well. The genes are TRBV6-1 and TRBJ2-5; D unresolved. V gave up 2 bases and J gave up 5 bases, with 6 bases separating them. Germline lookup yields CDR1 MNHNS and CDR2 SASEGT. This CDR3 comprises 12 residues. In nucleotides, the CDR3 is TGTGCCAGCAGTGAATTGAGGGAGACCCAGTACTTC. Amino acids: CASSELRETQYF.

The chain combines TRBV9 with TRBJ2-1, with 9 bases fitting TRBD2. Germline V lookup: CDR1 SGDLS, CDR2 YYNGEE. V was clipped by 0 bases and J by 6 bases; unmatched bases: 7. CDR3 length: 16 residues. CDR3 loop: CASSVGLAELSNEQFF. The CDR3 DNA reads TGTGCCAGCAGCGTAGGACTAGCGGAATTATCCAATGAGCAGTTCTTC.

This clone was observed once. The V call is TRBV7-6, the J call TRBJ2-1, with 10 positions matching TRBD2. This CDR3 is built from 16 residues. The trim removed 6 bases at V and 8 bases at J, leaving 13 bases unmatched. Germline lookup yields CDR1 SGHVS and CDR2 FNYEAQ. In DNA, the CDR3 is TGTGCCAGCAGTTGGGAGCGGGGGGGCCACGATGATGAGCAGTTCTTC. Translated, it gives CASSWERGGHDDEQFF.

This chain joins TRBV5-1 and TRBJ2-2; D gene ambiguous. The CDR3 loop spans 15 amino acids. Trimming took off 0 bases at V and 1 base at J, with 7 bases between the two ends. Germline values: CDR1 SGHRS, CDR2 YFSETQ. The CDR3: CASSLGAQNTGELFF. CDR3 nucleotides: TGCGCCAGCAGCTTGGGGGCGCAGAACACCGGGGAGCTGTTTTTT.

The rearrangement links TRBV7-2 to TRBJ2-3; 13 nucleotides match TRBD2. The V segment lost 4 bases and the J segment 4 bases; nucleotides outside the gene matches: 11. The CDR3 runs to 18 residues. The germline V gene encodes CDR1 SGHTA and CDR2 FQGNSA. This CDR3 is CASSSMGLAGRSADTQYF. CDR3 nucleotide sequence: TGTGCCAGCAGCTCCATGGGACTAGCGGGGCGGTCGGCAGATACGCAGTATTTT.

This rearrangement joins TRBV11-2 to TRBJ2-7, with unresolved D. Trimming took off 1 base at V and 3 bases at J, with 7 bases between the two ends. The CDR3 is 13 residues long. Germline lookup yields CDR1 SGHAT and CDR2 FQNNGV. In DNA form, the CDR3 reads TGTGCCAGCAGCTTAGCGGTGTTCTACGAGCAGTACTTC. The encoded protein is CASSLAVFYEQYF.

The CDR3: CASSYATSGGTDTQYF. The DNA of the CDR3 is TGTGCCAGCAGTTACGCGACTAGCGGGGGCACAGATACGCAGTATTTT. This chain connects TRBV28 to TRBJ2-3; 11 bases line up with TRBD2. In germline, CDR1 is MDHEN, CDR2 SYDVKM. V lost 4 bases, J lost 1 base, and 4 bases stayed unmatched. CDR3 length: 16 amino acids.

V gene TRBV5-1 combines with J gene TRBJ1-6, with no clear D. Germline V gives CDR1 SGHRS, CDR2 YFSETQ. The CDR3 is made up of 14 amino acids. V dropped 6 bases and J dropped 5 bases, with 12 bases sitting between them. The DNA for the CDR3 is TGCGCCAGCAACCAAAGAGGAGATAATTCACCCCTCCACTTT. It encodes CASNQRGDNSPLHF.

V and J are TRBV9 and TRBJ2-3; 8 bases agree with TRBD1. The ends lost 4 bases at V and 3 bases at J; junction bases unmatched: 7. The CDR3 length is 15 residues. The germline CDR1 and CDR2 sequences are SGDLS and YYNGEE. The CDR3 DNA follows: TGTGCCAGCAGCTCCGGGACAGGACTGACAGATACGCAGTATTTT. This gives the protein CASSSGTGLTDTQYF.